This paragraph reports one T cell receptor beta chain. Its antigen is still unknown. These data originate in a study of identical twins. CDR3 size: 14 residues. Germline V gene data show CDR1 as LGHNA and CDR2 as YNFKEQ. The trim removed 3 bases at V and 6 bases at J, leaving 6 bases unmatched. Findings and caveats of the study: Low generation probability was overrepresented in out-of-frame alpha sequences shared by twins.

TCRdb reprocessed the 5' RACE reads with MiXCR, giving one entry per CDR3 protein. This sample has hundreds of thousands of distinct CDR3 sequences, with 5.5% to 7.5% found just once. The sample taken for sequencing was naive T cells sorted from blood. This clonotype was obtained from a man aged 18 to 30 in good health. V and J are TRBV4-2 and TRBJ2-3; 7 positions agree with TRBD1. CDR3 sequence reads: CASSHGQQGDTQYF. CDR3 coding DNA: TGTGCCAGCAGCCACGGACAACAGGGGGATACGCAGTATTTT.